This T cell receptor (beta chain) was obtained from a study of T cells in Graves' hyperthyroidism and ophthalmopathy. Across the whole study: Peripheral blood was secured at the point of initial diagnosis, before any treatment. Findings of the study overall: In blood, most of the thyroid clonotypes expanded above 0.001 were also present.

For this clonotype: Its matching antigen is unknown.

Amplification yielded TCR beta CDR3 regions, with RNA transcripts as the source. TCR CDR3 underwent first-round RT-PCR with the HTBI primer set. TCRdb independently ran MiXCR on the multiplex PCR reads; one entry per CDR3 protein. Of more than 500,000 distinct CDR3 sequences in the sample, under 20% were seen once. V was clipped by 2 bases and J by 7 bases, with 8 bases between them. The CDR3 runs to 13 residues. Germline-derived CDR1 and CDR2 are MNHEY and SMNVEV (reference sequence). The material sequenced was blood. The sequence derives from a woman in her 30s with Graves' hyperthyroidism. V gene TRBV27 combines with J gene TRBJ2-2; D is undetermined. The CDR3, as DNA: TGTGCCAGCAGTTTAGACCCCGACGGGGAGCTGTTTTTT. Translation: CASSLDPDGELFF.